These 32 T cell receptor beta chains originate from one sample sequenced in a study of blood T cell repertoires in COVID-19. Some clones are missing from TCRdb's copy, which holds only in-frame ones; the method was immunoSEQ multiplex PCR. This table has roughly 250,000 clones, 70% to 90% appearing once. The specimen sequenced was peripheral blood. The origin of the receptors is a woman between 35 and 50 years old who had recovered from COVID-19.

J is TRBJ2-5 and V is TRBV5-1; 7 bases are a match to TRBD1. The CDR3 is 17 amino acids. Germline V gene sequence: CDR1 SGHRS, CDR2 YFSETQ. V was pared by 3 bases and J by 0 bases, with 11 bases of the junction left unmatched. This chain's CDR3 is CASSSGDRVLNQETQYF. DNA of the CDR3: TGCGCCAGCAGCTCGGGCGACAGGGTGCTTAACCAAGAGACCCAGTACTTC.

The V gene is TRBV9, the J gene TRBJ2-1; the D gene is possibly TRBD2 (5 bases). Trimming took off 3 bases at V and 9 bases at J, with 13 bases between the two ends. CDR1 SGDLS and CDR2 YYNGEE come from the germline V gene. This CDR3 has 13 amino acids. The CDR3 DNA reads TGTGCCAGCAGCGCCCAACTAGTAACTGAGCAGTTCTTC. Translated: CASSAQLVTEQFF.

The chain recombines TRBV4-3 with TRBJ2-2; maybe TRBD2 (5 bases). V was trimmed by 4 bases and J by 1 base, leaving 10 bases between them. The V gene's germline CDR1 is LGHNA and CDR2 YSLEER. The CDR3 covers 15 residues. The CDR3 spells CASSPRTGNTGELFF. The CDR3 nucleotides read TGCGCCAGCAGCCCCAGGACTGGGAACACCGGGGAGCTGTTTTTT.

V usage is TRBV19 and J usage is TRBJ1-2, with a possible D match to TRBD1 (5 bases). The length of the CDR3 is 14 residues. V lost 5 bases to trimming and J lost 4 bases, with 14 bases between them. Germline V gene sequence: CDR1 LNHDA, CDR2 SQIVND (reference sequence). The CDR3 protein is CASSVGGTSYGYTF. CDR3 DNA sequence: TGTGCCAGTAGTGTCGGGGGAACGAGCTATGGCTACACCTTC.

CDR3 in amino acids: CASSFFVVGNTGELFF. CDR3 nucleotides: TGTGCCAGCAGTTTTTTCGTTGTCGGGAACACCGGGGAGCTGTTTTTT. The chain couples TRBV27 to TRBJ2-2; D is undetermined. The ends were cut back, 3 bases at V and 1 base at J, with 12 bases in the middle. The CDR3 is 16 amino acids. CDR1 is MNHEY, CDR2 SMNVEV, per germline (reference sequence).

The rearrangement links TRBV28 to TRBJ1-2; no clear D. This CDR3 contains 12 residues. With 10 bases removed from V and 4 bases from J, the gap between germline ends came to 13 bases. Looked up from germline, CDR1 is MDHEN and CDR2 is SYDVKM. The CDR3 region is CATGVGSYGYTF. The CDR3 DNA follows: TGTGCCACCGGAGTCGGTAGCTATGGCTACACCTTC.

V and J are TRBV27 and TRBJ2-7, with 10 nucleotides matching TRBD1. The germline gives CDR1 MNHEY, CDR2 SMNVEV (reference sequence). Trimming at V came to 6 bases and at J to 0 bases, leaving 11 bases not matched to a gene. CDR3 length: 17 residues. This CDR3 reads CASSPGTGVFLSYEQYF. The CDR3 nucleotides read TGTGCCAGCAGCCCAGGGACAGGGGTCTTCCTCTCCTACGAGCAGTACTTC.

The chain joins TRBV11-2 to TRBJ2-3; 9 bases are a match to TRBD1. V shed 4 bases and J 5 bases; nucleotides not matched to a gene: 10. CDR1 SGHAT and CDR2 FQNNGV come from the germline V gene. This CDR3 is 16 amino acids long. The CDR3 nucleotides are TGTGCCAGCAGCTCATCACAGGGGGCGTACGGAGATACGCAGTATTTT. Translated: CASSSSQGAYGDTQYF.

The chain is built from TRBV29-1 and TRBJ2-3; D is possibly TRBD2 (5 bases). Germline V gene lookup returns CDR1 SQVTM and CDR2 ANQGSEA. This CDR3 is 13 amino acids long. The ends were cut back, 3 bases at V and 1 base at J, with 8 bases in the middle. The CDR3 loop is CSVDLRGTDTQYF. For the CDR3, the DNA is TGCAGCGTTGATCTGCGGGGCACAGATACGCAGTATTTT.

This rearrangement joins TRBV6-2 or TRBV6-3 to TRBJ2-1; 9 bases match TRBD2. With V trimmed by 5 bases and J by 4 bases, 6 bases remained unmatched. Germline lookup yields CDR1 MNHEY and CDR2 SVGEGT. CDR3 length: 15 residues. The CDR3: CASSPSGGRYNEQFF. CDR3 DNA sequence: TGTGCCAGCAGTCCCAGCGGGGGGAGATACAATGAGCAGTTCTTC.

The chain links TRBV6-5 to TRBJ2-7, with TRBD2 identical over 9 bases. Germline V gives CDR1 MNHEY, CDR2 SVGAGI. The trim removed 7 bases at V and 0 bases at J, leaving 4 bases unmatched. There are 14 residues in the CDR3. CDR3 sequence (DNA): TGTGCCAGCACCGGCGGGGGGGCCTCCTACGAGCAGTACTTC. Translating gives CASTGGGASYEQYF.

The J gene is TRBJ1-2, the V gene TRBV27, with D perhaps matching TRBD1 (6 bases). The germline gives CDR1 MNHEY, CDR2 SMNVEV (reference sequence). The CDR3 has 14 residues. The ends were cut back, 4 bases at V and 4 bases at J, with 13 bases in the middle. This CDR3 is CASSSGGAGYGYTF. CDR3 DNA: TGTGCCAGCAGTTCGGGGGGCGCTGGCTATGGCTACACCTTC.

The gene calls are TRBV9 and TRBJ2-1; the match to TRBD1 covers 10 bases. The CDR3 consists of 14 residues. The V and J ends lost 4 bases and 7 bases, in that order; junction bases with no gene match: 5. Germline lookup yields CDR1 SGDLS and CDR2 YYNGEE. CDR3 protein: CASSPGQGKNEQFF. CDR3 DNA: TGTGCCAGCAGCCCGGGACAGGGGAAGAATGAGCAGTTCTTC.

The J gene is TRBJ2-5, the V gene TRBV6-6; TRBD1 aligns across 9 bases. The CDR3 has 14 residues. V lost 6 bases and J lost 4; bases outside the gene matches: 6. Germline V lookup: CDR1 MNHNY, CDR2 SVGAGI (reference sequence). The chain's CDR3 is CASSRDRGGETQYF. CDR3 in DNA: TGTGCCAGCAGCCGCGACAGGGGGGGAGAGACCCAGTACTTC.

The genes are TRBV5-4 and TRBJ2-1, with 9 bases identical to TRBD2. CDR1 is SGHNT and CDR2 is YYREEE in the germline V gene (reference sequence). The CDR3 spans 15 residues. With 2 bases clipped from V and 5 bases from J, the junction kept 5 bases outside the gene matches. CDR3 sequence: CASSLGTSLNNEQFF. The CDR3 DNA sequence: TGTGCCAGCAGCTTAGGGACTAGCCTTAACAATGAGCAGTTCTTC. Full variable domain (remainder filled in from reference TRBV5-4 and TRBJ2-1): ETGVTQSPTHLIKTRGQQVTLRCSSQSGHNTVSWYQQALGQGPQFIFQYYREEENGRGNFPPRFSGLQFPNYSSELNVNALELDDSALYLCASSLGTSLNNEQFFGPGTRLTVL.

This clone was counted once. J is TRBJ1-2 and V is TRBV7-2; D may be TRBD1 (5 bases). The CDR3 is 15 amino acids. Between the trimmed V and J ends, which lost 1 base and 0 bases, there was a span of 9 bases. The germline V gene has CDR1 SGHTA and CDR2 FQGNSA. This CDR3 reads CASSLEGKTNYGYTF. CDR3 DNA: TGTGCCAGCAGCTTAGAGGGGAAAACTAACTATGGCTACACCTTC.

The chain is built from TRBV9 and TRBJ1-2; 9 positions match TRBD1. From germline, CDR1 is SGDLS and CDR2 YYNGEE. With 2 bases clipped from V and 6 bases from J, the junction kept 17 bases outside the gene matches. The CDR3 totals 18 residues. CDR3 protein: CASSVLPRSDRGTDGYTF. The CDR3 DNA reads TGTGCCAGCAGCGTCTTACCTAGATCGGACAGGGGAACCGATGGCTACACCTTC.

V gene TRBV12-3 or TRBV12-4 combines with J gene TRBJ1-4; no clear D gene. V was cut by 2 bases and J by 6 bases, with 7 bases left in between. This CDR3 contains 13 residues. The CDR3 here is CASSLLPDEKLFF. The CDR3 DNA follows: TGTGCCAGCAGTTTACTCCCCGATGAAAAACTGTTTTTT.

V and J are TRBV7-2 and TRBJ1-5; D is uncertain. The CDR3 contains 15 residues. With 2 bases removed from V and 0 bases from J, the gap between germline ends came to 8 bases. The germline CDR1 and CDR2 sequences are SGHTA and FQGNSA. CDR3 in DNA: TGTGCCAGCAGCTTACTCGGTTATAGCAATCAGCCCCAGCATTTT. Its translation: CASSLLGYSNQPQHF. Full variable domain (missing parts from reference TRBV7-2 and TRBJ1-5): GAGVSQSPSNKVTEKGKDVELRCDPISGHTALYWYRQSLGQGLEFLIYFQGNSAPDKSGLPSDRFSAERTGGSVSTLTIQRTQQEDSAVYLCASSLLGYSNQPQHFGDGTRLSIL.

This chain connects TRBV6-5 to TRBJ1-2, with D unclear. CDR1 is MNHEY, CDR2 SVGAGI, per germline. V lost 1 base and J lost 7, with 10 bases in between. The CDR3 covers 13 residues. CDR3 in amino acids: CASSYLRGGGYTF. The CDR3 coding sequence is TGTGCCAGCAGTTACTTACGGGGAGGTGGCTACACCTTC.

The CDR3 DNA sequence: TGTGCCAGCAGCAAAATAGCGGGGCATTATTCCTACGAGCAGTACTTC. It encodes CASSKIAGHYSYEQYF. This chain connects TRBV11-1 to TRBJ2-7; 8 positions agree with TRBD2. Germline V gives CDR1 SGHAT, CDR2 FQDESV (reference sequence). Trimming took 5 bases from V and 1 from J; bases not matched to a gene: 10. The CDR3 length is 16 residues.

The chain couples TRBV5-1 to TRBJ2-6, with 7 nucleotides matching TRBD2. V lost 5 bases and J lost 0; bases outside the gene matches: 5. Per germline, CDR1 SGHRS and CDR2 YFSETQ. This CDR3 has 16 residues. DNA for the CDR3: TGCGCCAGCAGGAGGGGAGGGCTCTCTGGGGCCAACGTCCTGACTTTC. Its protein is CASRRGGLSGANVLTF.

The J gene is TRBJ2-1, the V gene TRBV6-6, with a weak D call TRBD2 (6 bases). The CDR3 runs 13 residues. The germline CDR1 and CDR2 sequences are MNHNY and SVGAGI (reference sequence). The V end lost 6 bases, the J end lost 3 bases, and 9 bases lay between the germline ends. CDR3 DNA sequence: TGTGCCAGCAGAAGGGACTTCTACAATGAGCAGTTCTTC. Protein product: CASRRDFYNEQFF.

The rearrangement joins TRBV19 to TRBJ1-1, with 7 bases aligning to TRBD1. This CDR3 is built from 16 residues. Trimming removed 1 base from V and 4 bases from J; junction bases left unmatched: 9. From germline, CDR1 is LNHDA and CDR2 SQIVND (reference sequence). The CDR3 DNA reads as TGTGCCAGTAGTATAGGACAGGGCCCGGCGGGCACTGAAGCTTTCTTT. Translating it yields CASSIGQGPAGTEAFF. Filled out from reference TRBV19 and TRBJ1-1, the complete variable domain reads DGGITQSPKYLFRKEGQNVTLSCEQNLNHDAMYWYRQDPGQGLRLIYYSQIVNDFQKGDIAEGYSVSREKKESFPLTVTSAQKNPTAFYLCASSIGQGPAGTEAFFGQGTRLTVV.

The V gene is TRBV5-1, the J gene TRBJ2-7, with TRBD1 identical over 7 bases. Germline CDR1 reads SGHRS; CDR2 reads YFSETQ. The CDR3 length is 16 residues. V shed 0 bases, J shed 5 bases, and the junction held 11 bases outside the gene matches. CDR3 loop: CASSLAVEGGDDEQYF. The CDR3 DNA sequence: TGCGCCAGCAGCTTGGCCGTGGAAGGGGGCGACGACGAGCAGTACTTC.

V gene TRBV29-1 combines with J gene TRBJ1-5; 9 nucleotides line up with TRBD1. Germline V gives CDR1 SQVTM, CDR2 ANQGSEA. This CDR3 region has 13 residues. J was trimmed by 7 bases and V by 7 bases; bases with no gene match: 8. As DNA, the CDR3 is TGCAGCGCCTCGACAGGGGGATGGCAGCCCCAGCATTTT. Translated, it gives CSASTGGWQPQHF.

This chain's CDR3 is CSASPPGGEKLFF. The DNA for the CDR3 is TGCAGTGCTAGTCCCCCTGGCGGGGAAAAACTGTTTTTT. The chain recombines TRBV20-1 with TRBJ1-4; no firm D call. This CDR3 comprises 13 residues. Germline CDR1 and CDR2: DFQATT and SNEGSKA (reference sequence). Trimming shortened V by 3 bases and J by 8 bases, and 13 bases separated the two germline ends.

This chain uses TRBV30 with TRBJ2-7, with D tentatively TRBD2 (6 bases). Trimming left V 2 bases short and J 2 bases short, with 13 bases between. CDR1 and CDR2 (germline): GTSNPN, SVGIG (reference sequence). This CDR3 region has 14 residues. CDR3 amino acids: CAWSTYSGPYEQYF. CDR3 nucleotides: TGTGCCTGGAGTACGTATAGCGGTCCCTACGAGCAGTACTTC.

The chain is built from TRBV6-5 and TRBJ1-2; D ambiguous. Germline values: CDR1 MNHEY, CDR2 SVGAGI. This CDR3 contains 11 residues. V lost 0 bases to trimming and J lost 11 bases, with 7 bases between them. DNA of the CDR3: TGTGCCAGCAGTTACTCTGGCAGGTACACCTTC. Translating it yields CASSYSGRYTF.

This clone was observed a single time. V is TRBV5-1 and J is TRBJ2-6, with D unclear. The CDR3 runs 15 residues. Deletions cut 0 bases from V and 0 bases from J, with 4 bases between. Germline loops: CDR1 SGHRS, CDR2 YFSETQ. The CDR3 region is CASSLVYSGANVLTF. DNA for the CDR3: TGCGCCAGCAGCTTGGTGTACTCTGGGGCCAACGTCCTGACTTTC.

This rearrangement joins TRBV5-5 to TRBJ1-6; 8 nucleotides line up with TRBD1. CDR3 length equals 18 residues. Trimming cost V 2 bases and J 6 bases; bases outside gene matches: 13. Germline V lookup: CDR1 SGHKS, CDR2 YYEKEE (reference sequence). CDR3 coding DNA: TGTGCCAGCAGCTTCACATCCGGGACAGGAGTTATTAATTCACCCCTCCACTTT. Translation: CASSFTSGTGVINSPLHF.

The chain joins TRBV28 to TRBJ2-6, with 8 positions matching TRBD1. With 3 bases clipped from V and 0 bases from J, the junction kept 7 bases outside the gene matches. The CDR3 has 18 residues. Germline V gene data show CDR1 as MDHEN and CDR2 as SYDVKM. The CDR3 here is CASSFRDRSVSGANVLTF. The CDR3 DNA sequence: TGTGCCAGCAGTTTCCGGGACAGGTCCGTCTCTGGGGCCAACGTCCTGACTTTC.